Included here is one T cell receptor beta chain sequence, with context. The antigen is undetermined. Time point of the sample: week 35, safety follow-up. A 20-mer mutant IDH1 peptide at 300 ug was injected subcutaneously with topical imiquimod. This CDR3 region has 17 residues. V shed 3 bases and J 7 bases; nucleotides not matched to a gene: 11. Germline CDR1 and CDR2: MGHRA and YSYEKL. TCRdb's copy holds only in-frame clones and misses some; the assay was immunoSEQ multiplex PCR. This table holds under 60,000 clones, 76% found once. This sample is drawn from a study of a mutant IDH1 vaccine in newly diagnosed glioma. Study at large: The first vaccination came 4-6 weeks after radiotherapy alone, or with temozolomide cycles. The timing of visit V12 was week 35, and that of visit V13 was week 47.

Sequenced material: PBMCs, taken from a glioma patient whose treatment included an IDH1 peptide vaccine. The V call is TRBV4-1, the J call TRBJ2-1; TRBD2 agrees at 11 bases. The receptor comes from a man in his forties with glioma. The CDR3 region is CASSHLPTSGSYNEQFF. The CDR3, as DNA: TGCGCCAGCAGCCACCTACCTACTAGCGGGAGTTATAATGAGCAGTTCTTC.